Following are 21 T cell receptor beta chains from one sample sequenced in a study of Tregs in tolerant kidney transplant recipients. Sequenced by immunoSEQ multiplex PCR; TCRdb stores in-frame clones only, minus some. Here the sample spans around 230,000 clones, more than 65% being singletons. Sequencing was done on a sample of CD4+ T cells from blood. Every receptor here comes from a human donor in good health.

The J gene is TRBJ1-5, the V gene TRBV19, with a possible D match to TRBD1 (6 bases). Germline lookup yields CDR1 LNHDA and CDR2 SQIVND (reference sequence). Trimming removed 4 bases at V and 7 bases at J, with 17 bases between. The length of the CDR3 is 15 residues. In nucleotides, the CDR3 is TGTGCCAGTAGTACCCTGAGAGGGGGGGGACAGCCCCAGCATTTT. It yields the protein CASSTLRGGGQPQHF.

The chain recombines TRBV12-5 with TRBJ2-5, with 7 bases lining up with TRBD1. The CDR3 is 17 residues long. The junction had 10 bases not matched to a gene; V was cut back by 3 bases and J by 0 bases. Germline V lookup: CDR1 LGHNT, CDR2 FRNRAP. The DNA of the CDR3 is TGTGCTAGTGGTTTCCCTACAGGGGATAGGTACCAAGAGACCCAGTACTTC. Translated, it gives CASGFPTGDRYQETQYF.

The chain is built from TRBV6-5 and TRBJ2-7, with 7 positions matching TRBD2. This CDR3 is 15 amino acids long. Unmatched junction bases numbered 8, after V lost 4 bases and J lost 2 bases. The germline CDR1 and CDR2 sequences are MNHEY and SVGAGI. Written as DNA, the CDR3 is TGTGCCAGCAGTTCGCGGGCAGCGGGAACCTACGAGCAGTACTTC. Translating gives CASSSRAAGTYEQYF.

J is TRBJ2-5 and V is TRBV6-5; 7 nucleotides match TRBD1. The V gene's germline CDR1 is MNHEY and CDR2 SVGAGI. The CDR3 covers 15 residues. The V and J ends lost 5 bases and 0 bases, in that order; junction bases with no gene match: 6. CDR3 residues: CASSRRDSYQETQYF. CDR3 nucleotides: TGTGCCAGCAGTCGCCGGGACAGCTACCAAGAGACCCAGTACTTC.

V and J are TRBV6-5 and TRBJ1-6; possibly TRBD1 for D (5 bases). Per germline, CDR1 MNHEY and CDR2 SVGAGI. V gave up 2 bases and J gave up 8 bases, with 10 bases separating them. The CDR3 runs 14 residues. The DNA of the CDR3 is TGTGCCAGCAGTTACATCAGGGTTCATTCACCCCTCCACTTT. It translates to CASSYIRVHSPLHF.

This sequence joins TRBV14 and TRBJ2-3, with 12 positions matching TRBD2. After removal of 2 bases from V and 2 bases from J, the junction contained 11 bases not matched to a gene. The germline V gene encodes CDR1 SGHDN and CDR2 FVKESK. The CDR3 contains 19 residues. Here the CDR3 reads CASSQRLAGVGISTDTQYF. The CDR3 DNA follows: TGTGCCAGCAGCCAAAGACTAGCGGGAGTGGGGATTTCCACAGATACGCAGTATTTT.

The CDR3 spells CASSPDGDSSYEQYF. The CDR3 nucleotides are TGTGCCAGCAGCCCCGACGGGGACAGCTCCTACGAGCAGTACTTC. The gene calls are TRBV13 and TRBJ2-7; 7 bases line up with TRBD1. The CDR3 runs to 15 residues. V lost 5 bases to trimming and J lost 0 bases; unmatched junction nucleotides: 7. CDR1 is PRHDT, CDR2 FYEKMQ, per germline (reference sequence). Filled out from reference TRBV13 and TRBJ2-7, the complete variable domain reads AAGVIQSPRHLIKEKRETATLKCYPIPRHDTVYWYQQGPGQDPQFLISFYEKMQSDKGSIPDRFSAQQFSDYHSELNMSSLELGDSALYFCASSPDGDSSYEQYFGPGTRLTVT.

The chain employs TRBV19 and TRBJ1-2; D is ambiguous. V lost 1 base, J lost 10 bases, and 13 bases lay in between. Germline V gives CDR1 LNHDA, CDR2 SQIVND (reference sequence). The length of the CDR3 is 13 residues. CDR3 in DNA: TGTGCCAGTAGTATAGGGCGAGGCGAGGACTACACCTTC. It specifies CASSIGRGEDYTF.

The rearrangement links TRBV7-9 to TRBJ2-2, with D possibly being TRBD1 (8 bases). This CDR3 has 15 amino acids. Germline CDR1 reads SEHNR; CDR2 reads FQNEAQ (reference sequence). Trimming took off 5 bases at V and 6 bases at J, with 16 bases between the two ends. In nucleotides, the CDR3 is TGTGCCAGCAGCACCAGGACAGGGAGGGCCGGGGAGCTGTTTTTT. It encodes CASSTRTGRAGELFF. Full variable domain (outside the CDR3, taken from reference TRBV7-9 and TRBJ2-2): DTGVSQNPRHKITKRGQNVTFRCDPISEHNRLYWYRQTLGQGPEFLTYFQNEAQLEKSRLLSDRFSAERPKGSFSTLEIQRTEQGDSAMYLCASSTRTGRAGELFFGEGSRLTVL.

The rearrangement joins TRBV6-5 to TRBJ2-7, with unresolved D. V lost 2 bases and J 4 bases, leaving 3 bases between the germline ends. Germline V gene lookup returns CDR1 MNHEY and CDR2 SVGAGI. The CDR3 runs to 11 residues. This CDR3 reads CASSYRYEQYF. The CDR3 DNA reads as TGTGCCAGCAGTTACCGGTACGAGCAGTACTTC.

The CDR3 coding sequence is TGTGCCAGCAGTTACTCATCAGGGGACACCTACGAGCAGTACTTC. This gives the protein CASSYSSGDTYEQYF. V and J are TRBV6-5 and TRBJ2-7, with D maybe TRBD1 (6 bases). The V end lost 0 bases, the J end lost 2 bases, and 11 bases lay between the germline ends. The CDR3 runs to 15 residues. Germline V CDR1 and CDR2: MNHEY, SVGAGI.

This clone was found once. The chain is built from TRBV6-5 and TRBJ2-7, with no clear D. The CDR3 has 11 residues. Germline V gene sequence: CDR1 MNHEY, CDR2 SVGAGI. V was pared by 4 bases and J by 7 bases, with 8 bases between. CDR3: CASSSLREQYF. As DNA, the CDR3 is TGTGCCAGCAGTTCTCTACGAGAGCAGTACTTC.

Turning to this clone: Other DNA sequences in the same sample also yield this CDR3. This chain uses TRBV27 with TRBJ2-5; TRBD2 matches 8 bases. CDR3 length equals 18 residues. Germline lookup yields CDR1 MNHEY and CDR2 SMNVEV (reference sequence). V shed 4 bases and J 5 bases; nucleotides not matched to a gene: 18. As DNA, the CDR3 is TGTGCCAGCAGTTCCACCCCTGTGGCGGGGGGCACGTGGGAGACCCAGTACTTC. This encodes CASSSTPVAGGTWETQYF.

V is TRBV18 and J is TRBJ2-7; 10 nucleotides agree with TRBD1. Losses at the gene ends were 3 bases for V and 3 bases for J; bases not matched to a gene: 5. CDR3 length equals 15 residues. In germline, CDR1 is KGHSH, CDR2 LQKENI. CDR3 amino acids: CASSPGTGASYEQYF. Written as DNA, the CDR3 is TGTGCCAGCTCACCGGGGACAGGGGCGAGCTACGAGCAGTACTTC.

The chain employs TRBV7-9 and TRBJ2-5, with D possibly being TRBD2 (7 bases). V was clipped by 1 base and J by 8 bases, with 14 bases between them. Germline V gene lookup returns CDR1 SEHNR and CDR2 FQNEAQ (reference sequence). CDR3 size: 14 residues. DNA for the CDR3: TGTGCCAGCAGCTTAGAAGGGGGAGGGCTAACCCAGTACTTC. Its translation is CASSLEGGGLTQYF.

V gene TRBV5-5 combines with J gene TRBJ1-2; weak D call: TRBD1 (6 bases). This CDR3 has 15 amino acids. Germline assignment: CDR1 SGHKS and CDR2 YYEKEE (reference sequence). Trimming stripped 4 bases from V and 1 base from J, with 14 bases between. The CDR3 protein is CASSALTGINYGYTF. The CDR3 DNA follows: TGTGCCAGCAGCGCCCTAACAGGGATTAACTATGGCTACACCTTC.

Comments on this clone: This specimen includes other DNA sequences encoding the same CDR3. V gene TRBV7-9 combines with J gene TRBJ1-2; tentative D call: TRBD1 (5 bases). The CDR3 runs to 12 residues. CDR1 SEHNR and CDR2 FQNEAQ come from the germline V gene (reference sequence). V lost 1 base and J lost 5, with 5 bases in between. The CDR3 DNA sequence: TGTGCCAGCAGCTTAGAGGGGTATGGCTACACCTTC. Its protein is CASSLEGYGYTF. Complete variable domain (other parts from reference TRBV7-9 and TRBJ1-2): DTGVSQNPRHKITKRGQNVTFRCDPISEHNRLYWYRQTLGQGPEFLTYFQNEAQLEKSRLLSDRFSAERPKGSFSTLEIQRTEQGDSAMYLCASSLEGYGYTFGSGTRLTVV.

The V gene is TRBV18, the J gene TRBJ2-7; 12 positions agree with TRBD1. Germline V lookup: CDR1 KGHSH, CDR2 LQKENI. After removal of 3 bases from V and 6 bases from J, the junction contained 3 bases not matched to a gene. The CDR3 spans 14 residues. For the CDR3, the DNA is TGTGCCAGCTCACCCGGGACAGGGGGCGTCGAGCAGTACTTC. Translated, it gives CASSPGTGGVEQYF.

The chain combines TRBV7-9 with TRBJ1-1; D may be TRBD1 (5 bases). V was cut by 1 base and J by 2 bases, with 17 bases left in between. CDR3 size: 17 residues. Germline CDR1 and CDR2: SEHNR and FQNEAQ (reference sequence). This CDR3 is CASSLDGLGRNNTEAFF. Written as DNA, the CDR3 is TGTGCCAGCAGCTTAGACGGCCTGGGACGAAATAACACTGAAGCTTTCTTT.

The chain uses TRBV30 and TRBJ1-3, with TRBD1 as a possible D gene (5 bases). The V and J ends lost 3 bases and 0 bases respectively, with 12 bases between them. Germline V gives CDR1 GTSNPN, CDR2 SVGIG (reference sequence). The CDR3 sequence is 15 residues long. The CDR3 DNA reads TGTGCCTGGAGCCGGGGGGTAAGCTCTGGAAACACCATATATTTT. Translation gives CAWSRGVSSGNTIYF. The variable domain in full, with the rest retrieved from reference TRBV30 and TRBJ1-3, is SQTIHQWPATLVQPVGSPLSLECTVEGTSNPNLYWYRQAAGRGLQLLFYSVGIGQISSEVPQNLSASRPQDRQFILSSKKLLLSDSGFYLCAWSRGVSSGNTIYFGEGSWLTVV.

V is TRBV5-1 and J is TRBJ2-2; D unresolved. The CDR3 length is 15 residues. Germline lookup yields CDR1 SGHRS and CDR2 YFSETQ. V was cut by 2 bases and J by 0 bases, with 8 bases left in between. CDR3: CASSLRTTNTGELFF. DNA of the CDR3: TGCGCCAGCAGCTTAAGGACGACGAACACCGGGGAGCTGTTTTTT.